These T cell receptor beta chains were read from a single sample in a study of T cells in Graves' hyperthyroidism and ophthalmopathy. Each CDR3 protein gets one entry after TCRdb re-called the multiplex PCR reads with MiXCR. Here the sample spans 480,000 or so distinct CDR3 sequences, 40% to 50% being singletons. The specimen was peripheral blood or thyroid tissue (not recorded which). The source is an adult woman with Graves' disease, either hyperthyroidism or ophthalmopathy (not recorded which). CDR3s include the opening cysteine and the closing phenylalanine or tryptophan. Fields, in order: CDR3 protein, CDR3 DNA, D gene, V gene, clone size, J gene. The D gene is left open where the match is weak. The size of a clone is reported for some rows only, either as once, few or many, or as a class for expanded clones.

CDR3: CASSVVGSGANVLTF
DNA: TGTGCCAGCAGCGTAGTGGGATCTGGGGCCAACGTCCTGACTTTC
D: .
V: TRBV9
size: many
J: TRBJ2-6

CDR3: CASSIPLYGYTF
DNA: TGTGCCAGTAGTATTCCTCTCTATGGCTACACCTTC
D: .
V: TRBV19
size: many
J: TRBJ1-2

CDR3: CSARVPFNQPQHF
DNA: TGCAGTGCTAGGGTGCCGTTCAATCAGCCCCAGCATTTT
D: .
V: TRBV20-1
size: many
J: TRBJ1-5

CDR3: CSVRTVGKGETQYF
DNA: TGCAGCGTGCGGACAGTGGGCAAAGGGGAGACCCAGTACTTC
D: .
V: TRBV29-1
size: many
J: TRBJ2-5

CDR3: CSVDPRSSYNEQFF
DNA: TGCAGCGTTGACCCGAGAAGCTCCTACAATGAGCAGTTCTTC
D: .
V: TRBV29-1
size: few
J: TRBJ2-1

CDR3: CAISLDNEQFF
DNA: TGTGCCATCAGCCTCGACAATGAGCAGTTCTTC
D: .
V: TRBV10-3
size: many
J: TRBJ2-1

CDR3: CASSFGQGGTSGANVLTF
DNA: TGTGCCAGCAGCTTCGGACAGGGGGGTACCTCTGGGGCCAACGTCCTGACTTTC
D: TRBD1
V: TRBV7-2
size: .
J: TRBJ2-6

CDR3: CASSQSRGGGGLQPQHF
DNA: TGTGCCAGCAGCCAAAGCCGTGGGGGTGGGGGGCTTCAGCCCCAGCATTTT
D: .
V: TRBV7-3
size: once
J: TRBJ1-5

CDR3: CASTNPPTGNQPQHF
DNA: TGTGCCAGTACTAATCCCCCGACAGGGAATCAGCCCCAGCATTTT
D: TRBD1
V: TRBV19
size: many
J: TRBJ1-5

CDR3: CSVDGGPYEQYF
DNA: TGCAGCGTTGATGGGGGCCCCTACGAGCAGTACTTC
D: .
V: TRBV29-1
size: few
J: TRBJ2-7

CDR3: CSARDRLVNTEAFF
DNA: TGCAGTGCTAGAGATCGCTTAGTGAACACTGAAGCTTTCTTT
D: .
V: TRBV20-1
size: .
J: TRBJ1-1

CDR3: CASSPNPESTEALF
DNA: TGTGCCAGCAGCCCGAATCCGGAGTCCACTGAAGCTCTCTTT
D: .
V: TRBV7-3
size: .
J: TRBJ1-1

CDR3: CASSFQQGAGTEAFF
DNA: TGTGCCAGCAGTTTCCAACAGGGGGCCGGCACTGAAGCTTTCTTT
D: TRBD1
V: TRBV7-2
size: .
J: TRBJ1-1

CDR3: CASSLVGGGDSPLHF
DNA: TGTGCCAGCAGCTTAGTAGGAGGAGGGGACTCACCCCTCCACTTT
D: .
V: TRBV7-9
size: .
J: TRBJ1-6

CDR3: CASSFPSTGIAYEQYF
DNA: TGCGCCAGCAGCTTCCCCTCGACAGGGATCGCCTACGAGCAGTACTTC
D: TRBD1
V: TRBV5-1
size: .
J: TRBJ2-7

CDR3: CATSGGSQPQHF
DNA: TGTGCCACCAGCGGGGGAAGTCAGCCCCAGCATTTT
D: .
V: TRBV15
size: .
J: TRBJ1-5

CDR3: CASRGTLADTQYF
DNA: TGTGCCAGCAGGGGGACACTCGCAGATACGCAGTATTTT
D: .
V: TRBV2
size: .
J: TRBJ2-3

CDR3: CATSGQGLQSNEKLFF
DNA: TGTGCCACCAGTGGTCAGGGGCTGCAATCCAATGAAAAACTGTTTTTT
D: .
V: TRBV2
size: .
J: TRBJ1-4

CDR3: CASSVGAGYGGELFF
DNA: TGTGCCAGCAGCGTAGGAGCGGGATATGGCGGGGAGCTGTTTTTT
D: TRBD2
V: TRBV9
size: many
J: TRBJ2-2

CDR3: CASSPGGGSGETQYF
DNA: TGTGCCAGCAGCCCTGGGGGGGGCAGTGGTGAGACCCAGTACTTC
D: .
V: TRBV9
size: once
J: TRBJ2-5

CDR3: CASSLGQGRETQYF
DNA: TGCGCCAGCAGCTTGGGACAGGGAAGAGAGACCCAGTACTTC
D: TRBD1
V: TRBV5-1
size: many
J: TRBJ2-5

CDR3: CASSPRDFSTETQYF
DNA: TGTGCCAGCAGCCCACGGGACTTTTCGACGGAGACCCAGTACTTC
D: .
V: TRBV7-2
size: many
J: TRBJ2-5

CDR3: CASSGLDGLYGYTF
DNA: TGCGCCAGCAGCGGCCTGGACGGGCTCTATGGCTACACCTTC
D: .
V: TRBV5-1
size: .
J: TRBJ1-2

CDR3: CASSLGDRFGTKAFF
DNA: TGCGCCAGCAGCTTGGGAGACAGGTTCGGCACTAAAGCTTTCTTT
D: .
V: TRBV5-1
size: many
J: TRBJ1-1

CDR3: CASSTTGGNTEAFF
DNA: TGTGCCAGCAGTACGACAGGGGGCAACACTGAAGCTTTCTTT
D: TRBD1
V: TRBV25-1
size: few
J: TRBJ1-1

CDR3: CAISDRTEKLFF
DNA: TGTGCCATCAGTGACCGAACGGAAAAACTGTTTTTT
D: .
V: TRBV10-3
size: .
J: TRBJ1-4

CDR3: CASIRELSSGNTIYF
DNA: TGTGCCAGCATCAGGGAACTCTCCTCTGGAAACACCATATATTTT
D: .
V: TRBV5-5
size: many
J: TRBJ1-3

CDR3: CASSSFGAGKDYGYTF
DNA: TGTGCCAGCAGTTCTTTCGGGGCAGGGAAGGACTATGGCTACACCTTC
D: .
V: TRBV12-3/TRBV12-4
size: many
J: TRBJ1-2

CDR3: CARPLGGLTDTQYF
DNA: TGTGCCAGGCCTTTGGGGGGCCTTACAGATACGCAGTATTTT
D: .
V: TRBV25-1
size: few
J: TRBJ2-3

CDR3: CASSQFDSPLHF
DNA: TGCGCCAGCAGCCAATTTGACTCACCCCTCCACTTT
D: .
V: TRBV4-3
size: .
J: TRBJ1-6

CDR3: CASSHRDRRFGGYTF
DNA: TGTGCCAGCAGCCACCGGGACAGGCGATTTGGTGGCTACACCTTC
D: TRBD1
V: TRBV7-9
size: .
J: TRBJ1-2

CDR3: CAISVQPGEGETQYF
DNA: TGTGCCATCAGTGTCCAGCCGGGAGAAGGAGAGACCCAGTACTTC
D: .
V: TRBV10-3
size: few
J: TRBJ2-5

CDR3: CSARVGGQPQYF
DNA: TGCAGTGCTAGAGTAGGCGGTCAGCCCCAGTACTTC
D: .
V: TRBV20-1
size: .
J: TRBJ2-5

CDR3: CATRGQGKYNEQFF
DNA: TGTGCCACCAGGGGACAGGGGAAGTACAATGAGCAGTTCTTC
D: TRBD1
V: TRBV24-1
size: .
J: TRBJ2-1

CDR3: CASSPPSGGSEAFF
DNA: TGTGCCAGCTCACCACCGAGCGGGGGCAGTGAAGCTTTCTTT
D: .
V: TRBV9
size: .
J: TRBJ1-1

CDR3: CATSRDLHVEETQYF
DNA: TGTGCCACCAGCAGAGATTTGCACGTAGAGGAGACCCAGTACTTC
D: .
V: TRBV15
size: few
J: TRBJ2-5

CDR3: CASSMDSSGEAFF
DNA: TGCGCCAGCAGCATGGACAGTTCGGGTGAAGCTTTCTTT
D: .
V: TRBV5-1
size: many
J: TRBJ1-1

CDR3: CATGDGNTGELFF
DNA: TGTGCCACAGGGGACGGGAACACCGGGGAGCTGTTTTTT
D: .
V: TRBV15
size: many
J: TRBJ2-2